This is a list of T cell receptor beta chains from one sample in a study of T cells in Graves' hyperthyroidism and ophthalmopathy. TCRdb used MiXCR to reprocess the multiplex PCR reads, holding one entry per CDR3 protein. The sample lists around 700,000 distinct CDR3 sequences, around 19% occurring once. The specimen sequenced was blood. The receptors were sampled from a woman aged 50 to 65 with Graves' hyperthyroidism that later progressed to Graves' ophthalmopathy. Both conserved end residues are part of each CDR3. The order of the fields is clone size, J gene, D gene, CDR3 length, V gene, CDR3 DNA, CDR3 protein. D genes are given only for firm matches. A clone size is listed for some rows: how often the clone was seen (once, few, many), or a class if it is expanded.

many,TRBJ2-3,TRBD2,17,TRBV5-6,TGTGCCAGCAGCTTGGCTAGCGGGGTACCTAGCACAGATACGCAGTATTTT,CASSLASGVPSTDTQYF
many,TRBJ1-1,-,13,TRBV2,TGTGCCAGCACTCCGTATATGAACACTGAAGCTTTCTTT,CASTPYMNTEAFF
-,TRBJ1-5,TRBD1,17,TRBV6-2/TRBV6-3,TGTGCCAGCAGTTATACACCGGGACAGGGGTTGAGGCAGCCCCAGCATTTT,CASSYTPGQGLRQPQHF
-,TRBJ2-1,-,16,TRBV11-3,TGTGCCAGCAGTCAGGCCCATGGGGGGCCCTACAATGAGCAGTTCTTC,CASSQAHGGPYNEQFF
many,TRBJ2-3,TRBD2,15,TRBV5-1,TGCGCCAGCAGCTTATTGACTAGCGAACCCGATACGCAGTATTTT,CASSLLTSEPDTQYF
few,TRBJ2-6,-,15,TRBV12-3/TRBV12-4,TGTGCCAGCAGCCTACCCAGACGAGGGGCCAACGTCCTGACTTTC,CASSLPRRGANVLTF
-,TRBJ1-6,-,17,TRBV7-8,TGTGCCAGCAGCTTTAAGACAATAAGCTCCTATAATTCACCCCTCCACTTT,CASSFKTISSYNSPLHF
many,TRBJ1-4,TRBD1,15,TRBV5-1,TGCGCCAGCAGCCCCAGGACAGGGGTTGATGAAAAACTGTTTTTT,CASSPRTGVDEKLFF
many,TRBJ2-5,-,11,TRBV30,TGTGCCTGGGAAGTCGGGGAGACCCAGTACTTC,CAWEVGETQYF
few,TRBJ1-4,-,14,TRBV6-1,TGTGCCAGCAGTGACCCCAGAAACCATGAAAAACTGTTTTTT,CASSDPRNHEKLFF
-,TRBJ2-3,-,16,TRBV19,TGTGCCAGTAGTATCTCCACACGGACTCTCCCAGGTACGCAGTATTTT,CASSISTRTLPGTQYF
many,TRBJ2-1,-,14,TRBV18,TGTGCCAGCTCACCGGACGGACCCTACAATGAGCAGTTCTTC,CASSPDGPYNEQFF
many,TRBJ1-2,-,18,TRBV7-9,TGTGCCAGCAGCTTAGTCCCGACAACCGACCTCCTGGGGGATGGCTACACCTTC,CASSLVPTTDLLGDGYTF
few,TRBJ1-1,TRBD1,16,TRBV4-2,TGTGCCAGCAGCCAATCCCAACAGGGGGCGAGAACTGAAGCTTTCTTT,CASSQSQQGARTEAFF
-,TRBJ1-5,TRBD1,14,TRBV19,TGTGCCAGTAGTCCTGGGGGACAGAATCAGCCCCAGCATTTT,CASSPGGQNQPQHF
few,TRBJ1-3,-,16,TRBV7-7,TGTGCTAGCAGCTTAGCGAACCAGGTCTCTGGAAACACCATATATTTT,CASSLANQVSGNTIYF
-,TRBJ1-3,-,14,TRBV6-5,TGTGCCAGCAGTTACTCTGACATTGGAAACACCATATATTTT,CASSYSDIGNTIYF
-,TRBJ1-5,-,15,TRBV12-3/TRBV12-4,TGTGCCAGCAGTTTTAAGGCAGGTCCCAATCAGCCCCAGCATTTT,CASSFKAGPNQPQHF
-,TRBJ1-6,TRBD1,17,TRBV6-5,TGTGCCAGCAGTTACTCCTCAGGGGGTGTTTTTAATTCACCCCTCCACTTT,CASSYSSGGVFNSPLHF
-,TRBJ1-5,-,17,TRBV6-2/TRBV6-3,TGTGCCAGCAGTTACCCACCGACAAGTTATAGCAATCAGCCCCAGCATTTT,CASSYPPTSYSNQPQHF
-,TRBJ2-2,TRBD2,15,TRBV29-1,TGCAGCGTATTAGCGGGGGCCGTTAACACCGGGGAGCTGTTTTTT,CSVLAGAVNTGELFF
-,TRBJ1-4,TRBD1,14,TRBV19,TGTGCCAGTAGGTTGGACAGGGGTTCCGGAAAACTGTTTTTT,CASRLDRGSGKLFF
few,TRBJ2-3,TRBD1,15,TRBV12-3/TRBV12-4,TGTGCCAGCAGTTTAATAAACAGGGGGAGATATACGCAGTATTTT,CASSLINRGRYTQYF
many,TRBJ2-5,TRBD1,16,TRBV14,TGTGCCAGCAGCCACATATTCTACAGGGGAAAAGAGACCCAGTACTTC,CASSHIFYRGKETQYF
-,TRBJ1-2,-,15,TRBV20-1,TGCAGTGCTCGCCCACAGCAGCAGGGAGGCTATGGCTACACCTTC,CSARPQQQGGYGYTF
-,TRBJ2-2,TRBD2,16,TRBV5-4,TGTGCCAGCAGCTTGGCTAAGCGGGGGGCCCCCGGGGAGCTGTTTTTT,CASSLAKRGAPGELFF
-,TRBJ2-7,-,17,TRBV7-9,TGTGCCAGCAGCTTGAGGAGGGGGACAATAGGCCCATCCGAGCAGTACTTC,CASSLRRGTIGPSEQYF
many,TRBJ2-1,-,15,TRBV7-7,TGTGCTAGCGGGGTAGGGACAGTAGGCTACAATGAGCAGTTCTTC,CASGVGTVGYNEQFF
few,TRBJ2-3,-,16,TRBV12-3/TRBV12-4,TGTGCCAGCAGTCCGCCCCTCGGGGGCTACACAGATACGCAGTATTTT,CASSPPLGGYTDTQYF
many,TRBJ2-1,TRBD2,18,TRBV5-1,TGCGCCAGCAGCTTGAGTTTAGCGGGGGGGCTGGTGAACAATGAGCAGTTCTTC,CASSLSLAGGLVNNEQFF
many,TRBJ2-3,-,15,TRBV11-3,TGTGCCAGCAGCTCGCCAGGGACACCCACAGATACGCAGTATTTT,CASSSPGTPTDTQYF
many,TRBJ2-1,TRBD2,16,TRBV20-1,TGCAGTGCTAGAGATCTTGGCGGGGGGCCGGACAATGAGCAGTTCTTC,CSARDLGGGPDNEQFF
many,TRBJ2-1,TRBD2,12,TRBV5-5,TGTGCCAGCCAGCGGGGCGTTGGTGAGCAGTTCTTC,CASQRGVGEQFF
-,TRBJ2-5,TRBD2,16,TRBV3-1,TGTGCCAGCAGCAAGCGGACTAGCGGGGAAGTAGAGACCCAGTACTTC,CASSKRTSGEVETQYF
many,TRBJ2-5,-,14,TRBV3-1,TGTGCCAGCTCATCCTCAGGGATCCAAGAGACCCAGTACTTC,CASSSSGIQETQYF
-,TRBJ2-2,-,16,TRBV18,TGTGCCAGCTCACCGTCTACAGGTTATCGGGCCGGGGAGCTGTTTTTT,CASSPSTGYRAGELFF
-,TRBJ2-6,-,15,TRBV3-1,TGTGCCAGCAGCCAACCCAACTCTGGGGCCAACGTCCTGACTTTC,CASSQPNSGANVLTF
-,TRBJ2-5,-,15,TRBV5-1,TGCGCCAGCAGCTTGTGGGACTGGAGTGGGGAGACCCAGTACTTC,CASSLWDWSGETQYF
-,TRBJ1-6,TRBD1,17,TRBV4-1,TGCGCCAGCAGCCAAGCCGTGACAGGGAGGGTTGGGTCACCCCTCCACTTT,CASSQAVTGRVGSPLHF
many,TRBJ1-2,-,13,TRBV12-3/TRBV12-4,TGTGCCAGCACTCTGGGGGGGAGGAATGGCTACACCTTC,CASTLGGRNGYTF
many,TRBJ2-5,-,11,TRBV6-2/TRBV6-3,TGTGCCAGCAGTGTGGTTGAGACCCAGTACTTC,CASSVVETQYF
-,TRBJ2-5,-,13,TRBV3-1,TGTGCCAGCAGCGAGGACCTGGAAGAGACCCAGTACTTC,CASSEDLEETQYF
many,TRBJ2-1,-,14,TRBV30,TGTGCCTGGACCCGACAGACGCCCTACAATGAGCAGTTCTTC,CAWTRQTPYNEQFF
-,TRBJ1-1,-,14,TRBV19,TGTGCCAGTACCCGTACCCTGGCCCACACTGAAGCTTTCTTT,CASTRTLAHTEAFF
-,TRBJ2-7,-,16,TRBV20-1,TGCAGTGCCGAGGGCCTCGAGGGGTTACTCTCCTACGAGCAGTACTTC,CSAEGLEGLLSYEQYF
few,TRBJ2-3,TRBD2,15,TRBV5-1,TGCGCCAGCAGCTCCTGGGTAGCGGGGGGCGATACGCAGTATTTT,CASSSWVAGGDTQYF
many,TRBJ2-3,TRBD2,17,TRBV20-1,TGCAGTGCTAGGGCCTTCGGAGCGGGGGACTACACAGATACGCAGTATTTT,CSARAFGAGDYTDTQYF
-,TRBJ1-4,-,14,TRBV6-4,TGTGCCAGCAAACCTTTACCGGCTAATGAAAAACTGTTTTTT,CASKPLPANEKLFF